The rows below give T cell receptor beta chains drawn from one sample of a study of shared clonotypes between healthy human individuals. Sequencing was performed with immunoSEQ multiplex PCR; in TCRdb, only in-frame clones are kept and a portion is missing. The sample holds 550,000 to 850,000 clones, less than 85% seen once. Input material: memory CD4+ T cells sorted from blood. Source of these receptors: a woman younger than 45 in good health. CDR3s include the opening cysteine and the closing phenylalanine or tryptophan.

V: TRBV2
J: TRBJ1-2
CDR3: CASRLSSEGYTF

V: TRBV19
J: TRBJ1-4
CDR3: CASSIGRTEKLFF

V: TRBV6-6
J: TRBJ2-1
CDR3: CASTKADQRGVNEQFF

V: TRBV29-1
J: TRBJ1-2
CDR3: CSVTFTGGGYGYTF

V: TRBV7-9
J: TRBJ2-7
CDR3: CASSLPYASGRYEQYF

V: TRBV29-1
J: TRBJ2-7
CDR3: CSVEVGTGVHEQYF

V: TRBV28
J: TRBJ1-5
CDR3: CASSLRDGVVTQPQHF

V: TRBV5-1
J: TRBJ1-1
CDR3: CASSPTGLGTTQGNTEAFF

V: TRBV5-1
J: TRBJ2-3
CDR3: CASSLGAGKDTDTQYF

V: TRBV29-1
J: TRBJ2-7
CDR3: CSVSRTAVSRGQYF

V: TRBV7-3
J: TRBJ2-7
CDR3: CASSESGGRSYEQYF

V: TRBV9
J: TRBJ2-7
CDR3: CASSVGGSSYEQYF

V: TRBV6-5
J: TRBJ1-1
CDR3: CASSSIKAERGTEAFF

V: TRBV28
J: TRBJ2-5
CDR3: CASSLYKQETQYF

V: TRBV4-2
J: TRBJ1-5
CDR3: CASSQDQVMPNQPQHF

V: TRBV7-9
J: TRBJ1-6
CDR3: CASDRANSPLHF

V: TRBV6-5
J: TRBJ2-2
CDR3: CASSYRLSLTGELFF

V: TRBV6-4
J: TRBJ2-7
CDR3: CASTELAGGSYEQYF

V: TRBV5-5
J: TRBJ1-5
CDR3: CASSLERGRDQPQHF

V: TRBV7-3
J: TRBJ2-2
CDR3: CASSPSRVSTGELFF

V: TRBV4-2
J: TRBJ1-4
CDR3: CASSQDQAGNEKLFF

V: TRBV25-1
J: TRBJ2-4
CDR3: CASSASLAGAKNIQYF

V: TRBV7-8
J: TRBJ1-5
CDR3: CASSLGSTGAQPQHF

V: TRBV27
J: TRBJ2-3
CDR3: CASSRGLEQYF

V: TRBV27
J: TRBJ1-5
CDR3: CASSLRGVNQPQHF

V: TRBV2
J: TRBJ2-7
CDR3: CASTNWGQGGEQYF

V: TRBV5-1
J: TRBJ2-1
CDR3: CASSMLPGTEFNEQFF